Reported below is one T cell receptor (beta chain). The antigen is not known. MiXCR was run by TCRdb on the RT-PCR reads, yielding one entry per CDR3 protein. Of some 500,000 distinct CDR3 sequences listed, approximately 13% are singletons. The data belong to a study of response to subunit inactivated influenza vaccine. Whole-study results and caveats: The study's authors posited that every seasonal influenza vaccination enlists few new T cells.

V lost 2 bases and J lost 0; bases outside the gene matches: 12. Germline V CDR1 and CDR2: DFQATT, SNEGSKA (reference sequence). The CDR3 has 17 amino acids. The clonotype comes from a man in his forties or fifties who received an inactivated influenza vaccine. The chain links TRBV20-1 to TRBJ1-1; 7 nucleotides line up with TRBD1. This sample comprised PBMCs from blood, obtained roughly 46 days after vaccination. The CDR3, as DNA: TGCAGTGCTAGACCCCCAAAAACAGGGGTACTGAACACTGAAGCTTTCTTT. Its translation: CSARPPKTGVLNTEAFF.